The source of this T cell receptor (beta chain) is a study of CD8 T cells in ankylosing spondylitis. Study-level results: Researchers report that disease-linked clones proved CD8+ and relatively rare in peripheral blood. Within ankylosing spondylitis blood, a TCR beta motif made up of eight or nine highly homologous variants appeared to be characteristic.

A few counts support this clonotype. Its antigen is currently unknown. TCRdb re-called the 5' RACE reads with MiXCR, one entry per CDR3 protein. The sample lists some 400,000 distinct CDR3 sequences, under 25% occurring once. V was trimmed by 1 base and J by 5 bases, leaving 18 bases between them. The CDR3 is 17 amino acids. Germline V gene lookup returns CDR1 LGHNA and CDR2 YSLEER. The chain recombines TRBV4-3 with TRBJ2-1, with a weak D call TRBD2 (6 bases). The clonotype comes from a male donor with ankylosing spondylitis. The sample was blood, either unsorted or a sorted T cell fraction (not recorded which). In nucleotides, the CDR3 is TGCGCCAGCAGCCAAGGTTCGAGGCAGGCGGGGAACAATGAGCAGTTCTTC. This codes for CASSQGSRQAGNNEQFF.